The T cell receptor (beta chain) described here comes from a study of shared clonotypes between healthy human individuals. Study conclusions and caveats: Sampling covered nothing but blood. Tissue TCR repertoires likely differ from those found in blood.

The CDR3 has 17 amino acids. Germline loops: CDR1 MDHEN, CDR2 SYDVKM. V lost 7 bases to trimming and J lost 0 bases, with 18 bases between them. This clone was seen a single time. Its antigen is undetermined. Profiled with immunoSEQ multiplex PCR; TCRdb holds only in-frame clones, not every one. The data hold some 350,000 clones, with around two thirds observed a single time. It was into CD45RA+ naive and CD45RA-negative memory subsets that the CD4+ cells were split. The sample taken for sequencing was memory CD4+ T cells sorted from blood. Described subset: CD45RA-negative fraction. The sequence was collected from a man younger than 45 in good health. The chain has TRBV28 and TRBJ2-2; D not certain. CDR3 nucleotides: TGTGCCAGCAACCGGGTACTCAGGATTTCGAACACCGGGGAGCTGTTTTTT. Residues: CASNRVLRISNTGELFF.